This T cell receptor beta chain derives from a study of T cell responses to AZD1222 COVID-19 vaccine. Notes on the study in general: Increases in Spike-specific TCR breadth and depth were seen after two AZD1222 doses. Targeting of unmutated variant regions was reportedly seen in nearly half of spike-specific TCRs. Baseline serostatus was positive in only a handful of AZD1222 recipients.

The method was immunoSEQ multiplex PCR; TCRdb's version includes in-frame clones alone and lacks a portion of them. The sample lists 60,000 to 85,000 clones, more than 70% occurring once. This clone showed up just once. Its antigen is unidentified. The V gene lost 5 bases and the J gene lost 0 bases, with 13 bases spanning the gap. Germline V gene sequence: CDR1 ENHRY, CDR2 SYGVKD. The CDR3 extends over 15 amino acids. This specimen was peripheral blood, taken 28 days after the second dose of the MenACWY control vaccine. This receptor was obtained from an adult who received the MenACWY meningococcal vaccine as a control. The chain recombines TRBV10-3 with TRBJ1-1; D unresolved. This CDR3 reads CAISRQASVNTEAFF. For the CDR3, the DNA is TGTGCCATCAGTCGGCAGGCTTCCGTGAACACTGAAGCTTTCTTT.